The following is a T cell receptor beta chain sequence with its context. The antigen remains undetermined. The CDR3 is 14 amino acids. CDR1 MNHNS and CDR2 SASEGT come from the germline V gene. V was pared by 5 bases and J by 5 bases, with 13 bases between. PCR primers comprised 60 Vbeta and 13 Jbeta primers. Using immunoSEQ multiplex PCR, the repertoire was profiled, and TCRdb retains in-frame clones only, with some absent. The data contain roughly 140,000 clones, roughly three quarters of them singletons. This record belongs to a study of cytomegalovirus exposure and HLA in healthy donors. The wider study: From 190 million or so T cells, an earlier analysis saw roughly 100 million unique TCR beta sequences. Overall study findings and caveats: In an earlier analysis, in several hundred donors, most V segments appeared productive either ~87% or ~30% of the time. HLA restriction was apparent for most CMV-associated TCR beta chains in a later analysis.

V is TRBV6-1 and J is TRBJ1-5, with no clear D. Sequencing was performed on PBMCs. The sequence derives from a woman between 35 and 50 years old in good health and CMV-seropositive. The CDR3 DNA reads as TGTGCCAGCAGTCCGAGGATACACGATCAGCCCCAGCATTTT. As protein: CASSPRIHDQPQHF.